These 21 T cell receptor beta chains originate from one sample sequenced in a study of immune evolution from preneoplasia to lung adenocarcinoma. Clones were sequenced by immunoSEQ multiplex PCR, and TCRdb holds only the in-frame ones, with some missing. The table shows about 10,000 clones, with around three quarters occurring only once. Source material: FFPE minimally invasive lung adenocarcinoma tissue. The receptors shown here come from a person aged 65-85 years with lung adenocarcinoma.

The chain combines TRBV7-6 with TRBJ2-1; D gene uncertain. This CDR3 is built from 13 residues. Germline V gene sequence: CDR1 SGHVS, CDR2 FNYEAQ. Trimming left V 5 bases short and J 10 bases short, with 15 bases between. CDR3 DNA: TGTGCCAGCAGCGACCATATTAGACAAGAGCAGTTCTTC. Translation: CASSDHIRQEQFF.

This clone was counted a few times. The chain combines TRBV30 with TRBJ1-1; D unresolved. This CDR3 comprises 13 residues. Trimming shortened V by 0 bases and J by 1 base, and 6 bases separated the two germline ends. CDR1 is GTSNPN, CDR2 SVGIG, per germline (reference sequence). CDR3 DNA sequence: TGTGCCTGGAGTGTACGAGAGAACACTGAAGCTTTCTTT. Its translation: CAWSVRENTEAFF.

CDR3 bases: TGTGCCAGCAGTGGGCTAGCGGGAGGGTCTTACGAGCAGTACTTC. The encoded protein is CASSGLAGGSYEQYF. The genes are TRBV25-1 and TRBJ2-7, with 12 bases matching TRBD2. The CDR3 covers 15 residues. CDR1 MGHDK and CDR2 SYGVNS come from the germline V gene. Unmatched junction bases numbered 5, after V lost 4 bases and J lost 4 bases.

V and J are TRBV7-8 and TRBJ1-2; D is possibly TRBD1 (5 bases). This CDR3 spans 13 amino acids. Per germline, CDR1 SGHVS and CDR2 FQNEAQ. Trimming stripped 5 bases from V and 7 bases from J, with 14 bases between. The CDR3 nucleotides are TGTGCCAGCAGCCAAAGGGTTGACAGTGGCTACACCTTC. Protein product: CASSQRVDSGYTF.

This chain uses TRBV4-3 with TRBJ2-7; possible D gene TRBD1, 6 bases. Germline assignment: CDR1 LGHNA and CDR2 YSLEER. The CDR3 sequence is 14 residues long. V lost 2 bases to trimming and J lost 4 bases, with 12 bases between them. CDR3 nucleotide sequence: TGCGCCAGCAGCCAAAGGGCAGGGGCATACGAGCAGTACTTC. Residues: CASSQRAGAYEQYF.

V is TRBV9 and J is TRBJ1-3; D not certain. The CDR3 runs to 15 residues. Germline CDR1 is SGDLS and CDR2 is YYNGEE. V lost 0 bases and J lost 0, with 7 bases in between. This CDR3 is CASSVEPGSGNTIYF. The CDR3 coding sequence is TGTGCCAGCAGCGTAGAACCCGGCTCTGGAAACACCATATATTTT.

This clone was detected a few times. The CDR3 sequence is CASSHQAAVYEQYF. CDR3 in DNA: TGCGCCAGCAGCCATCAGGCGGCAGTCTACGAGCAGTACTTC. This chain connects TRBV4-1 to TRBJ2-7; D remains ambiguous. V was trimmed by 3 bases and J by 3 bases, leaving 12 bases between them. Germline CDR1 MGHRA, CDR2 YSYEKL. This CDR3 region has 14 residues.

The rearrangement uses TRBV5-5 and TRBJ2-1; no clear D gene. Trimming removed 1 base from V and 6 bases from J, with 5 bases in between. The CDR3 consists of 12 residues. Germline values: CDR1 SGHKS, CDR2 YYEKEE (reference sequence). CDR3 loop: CASSLSRNEQFF. Here the CDR3 DNA reads TGTGCCAGCAGCTTGTCTCGCAATGAGCAGTTCTTC.

The J gene is TRBJ2-3, the V gene TRBV30; the match to TRBD2 covers 7 bases. The length of the CDR3 is 15 residues. V dropped 2 bases and J dropped 2; count of bases not matched to a gene: 7. CDR1 is GTSNPN and CDR2 is SVGIG in the germline V gene (reference sequence). The chain's CDR3 is CAWSLAGRDTDTQYF. The CDR3 bases are TGTGCCTGGAGTCTTGCGGGGAGGGACACAGATACGCAGTATTTT.

V is TRBV6-6 and J is TRBJ1-1; a weak D match, TRBD1 (5 bases). Trimming took off 4 bases at V and 1 base at J, with 10 bases between the two ends. Looked up from germline, CDR1 is MNHNY and CDR2 is SVGAGI (reference sequence). This CDR3 region has 14 residues. The CDR3 sequence is CASSSRVGNTEAFF. For the CDR3, the DNA is TGTGCCAGCAGTTCCAGGGTGGGGAACACTGAAGCTTTCTTT.

CDR3 nucleotides: TGTGCCAGCAGCTTTAGCGGGAGCCCCTACAATGAGCAGTTCTTC. It encodes CASSFSGSPYNEQFF. The V call is TRBV7-2, the J call TRBJ2-1; TRBD2 matches 9 bases. Looked up from germline, CDR1 is SGHTA and CDR2 is FQGNSA. After removal of 3 bases from V and 2 bases from J, the junction contained 2 bases not matched to a gene. The CDR3 length is 15 residues. Variable domain in full (rest from reference TRBV7-2 and TRBJ2-1): GAGVSQSPSNKVTEKGKDVELRCDPISGHTALYWYRQSLGQGLEFLIYFQGNSAPDKSGLPSDRFSAERTGGSVSTLTIQRTQQEDSAVYLCASSFSGSPYNEQFFGPGTRLTVL.

J is TRBJ1-2 and V is TRBV6-5, with 8 nucleotides matching TRBD1. The J segment lost 2 bases and the V segment lost 2 bases, leaving 4 bases of the junction unmatched. In germline, CDR1 is MNHEY, CDR2 SVGAGI. The CDR3 totals 15 residues. CDR3 DNA sequence: TGTGCCAGCAGTTACGCAGGGGGCGCGAACTATGGCTACACCTTC. Encoded protein: CASSYAGGANYGYTF.

The chain couples TRBV5-1 to TRBJ2-1; 7 bases line up with TRBD1. In germline, CDR1 is SGHRS, CDR2 YFSETQ. The CDR3 length is 16 residues. V shed 2 bases, J shed 6 bases, and the junction held 11 bases outside the gene matches. This chain's CDR3 is CASSFYRDSLTNEQFF. The DNA of the CDR3 is TGCGCCAGCAGCTTTTATAGGGACAGCCTCACCAATGAGCAGTTCTTC.

Sample share makes this clone large. The V call is TRBV18, the J call TRBJ1-4, with D possibly matching TRBD1 (5 bases). The CDR3 totals 13 residues. Germline V gene data show CDR1 as KGHSH and CDR2 as LQKENI. With 5 bases removed from V and 7 bases from J, the gap between germline ends came to 11 bases. CDR3 amino acids: CASSVGGSEKLFF. CDR3 DNA sequence: TGTGCCAGCTCAGTCGGGGGGAGTGAAAAACTGTTTTTT.

The V call is TRBV6-5, the J call TRBJ2-1; D unclear. The V end was cut by 6 bases, the J end by 7 bases, with 16 bases between. The CDR3 runs 14 residues. CDR1 is MNHEY, CDR2 SVGAGI, per germline. The DNA for the CDR3 is TGTGCCAGCAGCTTGACCCTCGGGTCGAATGAGCAGTTCTTC. Its translation is CASSLTLGSNEQFF.

This clone was seen a few times. The chain joins TRBV25-1 to TRBJ1-1; D possibly corresponds to TRBD1 (5 bases). The ends were cut back, 7 bases at V and 6 bases at J, with 18 bases in the middle. This CDR3 has 14 residues. CDR1 is MGHDK and CDR2 is SYGVNS in the germline V gene. CDR3 amino acids: CASKRPGGKAEAFF. The CDR3 nucleotides are TGTGCCAGCAAGCGCCCTGGGGGGAAGGCTGAAGCTTTCTTT.

The table lists this clone with a count of one. V usage is TRBV7-2 and J usage is TRBJ1-6; TRBD1 matches at 10 bases. The length of the CDR3 is 14 residues. Trimming removed 4 bases from V and 10 bases from J; junction bases left unmatched: 4. Looked up from germline, CDR1 is SGHTA and CDR2 is FQGNSA. The CDR3 spells CASSSRDRGSPLHF. In DNA, the CDR3 is TGTGCCAGCAGCTCCCGGGACAGGGGCTCACCCCTCCACTTT.

The chain carries TRBV11-2 and TRBJ2-1; 9 bases agree with TRBD1. The CDR3 spans 14 residues. The V gene's germline CDR1 is SGHAT and CDR2 FQNNGV. V was pared by 3 bases and J by 10 bases, with 7 bases of the junction left unmatched. DNA of the CDR3: TGTGCCAGCAGCTTCGATTCAACAGGGGGCGAGCAGTTCTTC. Protein product: CASSFDSTGGEQFF.

The V and J genes are TRBV19 and TRBJ2-3, with D tentatively TRBD2 (6 bases). Germline-derived CDR1 and CDR2 are LNHDA and SQIVND (reference sequence). CDR3 size: 13 residues. V was shortened by 1 base and J by 5 bases, with 7 bases between the two germline ends. The CDR3 sequence is CASSIGRGDTQYF. The CDR3 DNA follows: TGTGCCAGTAGTATAGGGCGGGGAGATACGCAGTATTTT.

The J gene is TRBJ2-2, the V gene TRBV30; 11 positions match TRBD2. V lost 1 base and J lost 4; bases outside the gene matches: 8. Germline CDR1 is GTSNPN and CDR2 is SVGIG (reference sequence). The CDR3 covers 17 residues. CDR3 region: CAWSGSLAGGLTGELFF. CDR3 nucleotides: TGTGCCTGGAGTGGCTCTCTAGCGGGAGGTCTCACCGGGGAGCTGTTTTTT.

The chain recombines TRBV4-1 with TRBJ1-3; D is perhaps TRBD1 (5 bases). This CDR3 has 15 amino acids. V was pared by 4 bases and J by 0 bases, with 10 bases between. Germline CDR1 is MGHRA and CDR2 is YSYEKL. CDR3 sequence: CASSRVTDSGNTIYF. For the CDR3, the DNA is TGCGCCAGCAGCCGCGTGACAGACTCTGGAAACACCATATATTTT.